The 27 T cell receptor beta chains reported below all come from one sample, sequenced in a study of CD8+ T cells in alopecia areata (dated by TCRdb to the late 2010s). The time point label for this specimen denotes: less than 25 weeks on oral tofacitinib. The intended sense of this specimen's treatment or condition label: oral pan-JAK inhibitor, 5-10 mg twice daily. Library creation used the immunoSEQ multiplex PCR assay. RNA was extracted from all samples and reverse transcribed into cDNA, which served as template for TCR sequencing. TCRdb took over this immuneACCESS table, retaining in-frame rearrangements with V and J assigned. Such tables are incomplete; in checked studies, under half of the missing clones stem from an unresolved V gene, and the remainder is unexplained. Present in this sample are 150,000 to 200,000 clones, around three fifths of which were seen just once. The leading ten clones occupy roughly an eighth of the sample.

The sample consisted of CD8+ T cells sorted from blood, taken at week 24, from a patient treated with tofacitinib. These receptors came from a human donor with alopecia areata.

The chain recombines TRBV2 with TRBJ1-4; D ambiguous. Germline V gene sequence: CDR1 SNHLY, CDR2 FYNNEI. Trimming took off 7 bases at V and 8 bases at J, with 17 bases between the two ends. This CDR3 has 14 residues. The CDR3 protein is CASKGRVDEEKLFF. The CDR3 DNA follows: TGTGCCAGCAAAGGGCGAGTGGATGAGGAAAAACTGTTTTTT.

This chain uses TRBV5-6 with TRBJ1-2, with D perhaps TRBD1 (5 bases). The CDR3 loop spans 14 amino acids. Germline CDR1 and CDR2: SGHDT and YYEEEE. V shed 3 bases and J shed 7 bases, with 16 bases lying between them. CDR3 DNA sequence: TGTGCCAGCAGCTGGGGGAGTCCTGGCTCTGGCTACACCTTC. It yields the protein CASSWGSPGSGYTF.

There are a few counts of this clone. The rearrangement uses TRBV12-5 and TRBJ2-7; 9 bases are shared with TRBD2. This CDR3 comprises 17 residues. CDR1 and CDR2 (germline): LGHNT, FRNRAP. V lost 4 bases to trimming and J lost 4 bases; unmatched junction nucleotides: 14. The CDR3 DNA reads TGTGCTAGTGGTTCGACCCCACCTCGGCTAGCGGGATACGAGCAGTACTTC. It encodes CASGSTPPRLAGYEQYF.

The rearrangement links TRBV30 to TRBJ2-1; D may be TRBD1 or TRBD2 (6 bases each). Trimming shortened V by 1 base and J by 7 bases, and 20 bases separated the two germline ends. This CDR3 comprises 16 residues. Germline V lookup: CDR1 GTSNPN, CDR2 SVGIG (reference sequence). The CDR3 reads CAWSGGGRGERNEQFF. CDR3 coding DNA: TGTGCCTGGAGTGGTGGGGGGCGCGGGGAACGGAATGAGCAGTTCTTC.

The genes are TRBV30 and TRBJ2-2; TRBD1 agrees at 8 bases. CDR3 size: 13 residues. The V and J ends lost 2 bases and 8 bases, in that order; junction bases with no gene match: 4. The germline V gene encodes CDR1 GTSNPN and CDR2 SVGIG (reference sequence). The CDR3 reads CAWSSDRGGELFF. In nucleotides, the CDR3 is TGTGCCTGGAGTAGTGACAGGGGTGGGGAGCTGTTTTTT.

In its sample, this clone was seen once. V is TRBV7-9 and J is TRBJ1-2, with D maybe TRBD1 (5 bases). Trimming took 5 bases from V and 3 from J, leaving 19 bases between them. Germline V gives CDR1 SEHNR, CDR2 FQNEAQ (reference sequence). The CDR3 has 16 residues. This CDR3 is CASSPNSQGADYGYTF. The CDR3 nucleotides are TGTGCCAGCAGCCCAAATTCTCAGGGTGCCGACTATGGCTACACCTTC. The full variable domain, with the rest looked up from reference TRBV7-9 and TRBJ1-2, is DTGVSQNPRHKITKRGQNVTFRCDPISEHNRLYWYRQTLGQGPEFLTYFQNEAQLEKSRLLSDRFSAERPKGSFSTLEIQRTEQGDSAMYLCASSPNSQGADYGYTFGSGTRLTVV.

The chain has TRBV27 and TRBJ1-4, with D unclear. Germline CDR1 is MNHEY and CDR2 is SMNVEV (reference sequence). The V end lost 2 bases, the J end lost 0 bases, and 7 bases lay between the germline ends. The length of the CDR3 is 15 residues. The CDR3 DNA follows: TGTGCCAGCAGTTTAGATGGGGCAACTAATGAAAAACTGTTTTTT. Encoded protein: CASSLDGATNEKLFF.

The V call is TRBV9, the J call TRBJ1-1; D is possibly TRBD1 (5 bases). This CDR3 has 15 amino acids. Trimming took 4 bases from V and 6 from J, leaving 19 bases between them. The V gene's germline CDR1 is SGDLS and CDR2 YYNGEE. CDR3 nucleotides: TGTGCCAGCAGCCCCCGGGGGTCGGTGGTGCCTGAAGCTTTCTTT. Protein: CASSPRGSVVPEAFF.

The J gene is TRBJ1-1, the V gene TRBV6-6, with D possibly TRBD1 on 5 matching bases. Germline CDR1 reads MNHNY; CDR2 reads SVGAGI (reference sequence). The CDR3 consists of 13 residues. Deletions cut 5 bases from V and 7 bases from J, with 14 bases between. In DNA form, the CDR3 reads TGTGCCAGCAGTAAGGGGCTTGGCAATGAAGCTTTCTTT. Protein product: CASSKGLGNEAFF.

This clone was seen only a few times. The chain has TRBV15 and TRBJ2-3; 8 bases fit TRBD1. The germline gives CDR1 LNHNV, CDR2 YYDKDF (reference sequence). With 6 bases clipped from V and 4 bases from J, the junction kept 9 bases outside the gene matches. The CDR3 spans 15 residues. The CDR3 spells CATSPSGGPADTQYF. DNA of the CDR3: TGTGCCACCAGTCCCTCAGGGGGCCCGGCAGATACGCAGTATTTT.

The chain links TRBV27 to TRBJ1-1; the match to TRBD1 covers 9 bases. The V segment lost 6 bases and the J segment 5 bases; nucleotides outside the gene matches: 7. The length of the CDR3 is 14 residues. CDR1 MNHEY and CDR2 SMNVEV come from the germline V gene (reference sequence). CDR3 sequence: CASRLGQGVTEAFF. CDR3 DNA sequence: TGTGCCAGCAGGCTGGGACAGGGAGTTACTGAAGCTTTCTTT.

This clone was observed a handful of times. V is TRBV29-1 and J is TRBJ2-7; D call uncertain. The CDR3 runs 12 residues. The V and J ends lost 5 bases and 2 bases respectively, with 10 bases between them. CDR1 is SQVTM and CDR2 is ANQGSEA in the germline V gene. CDR3 in DNA: TGCAGCGTTTTCGTCAGGCCCTACGAGCAGTACTTC. It encodes CSVFVRPYEQYF.

This clone has a handful of counts. The V gene is TRBV13, the J gene TRBJ1-4; 8 bases are a match to TRBD1. This CDR3 region has 17 residues. Germline lookup yields CDR1 PRHDT and CDR2 FYEKMQ (reference sequence). J gave up 7 bases and V 4 bases, and 14 bases lay outside the gene matches. The CDR3 nucleotides are TGTGCCAGCAGCTCCGGGACAGGTTCAAACGGGGGTGAAAAACTGTTTTTT. This translates into CASSSGTGSNGGEKLFF.

The chain has TRBV7-6 and TRBJ1-5; D perhaps matches TRBD1 (5 bases). Germline CDR1 and CDR2: SGHVS and FNYEAQ. V was trimmed by 5 bases and J by 2 bases, leaving 10 bases between them. The CDR3 is made up of 14 amino acids. CDR3 in DNA: TGTGCCAGCAGCCCGGGAGGGGGCAATCAGCCCCAGCATTTT. Amino acids: CASSPGGGNQPQHF.

The sample holds a few counts of this clone. This CDR3 reads CASSSSGGLSYEQYF. The CDR3 DNA follows: TGTGCCAGCAGCTCTAGCGGGGGGCTGTCCTACGAGCAGTACTTC. The chain carries TRBV7-2 and TRBJ2-7; 11 bases map to TRBD2. The CDR3 loop spans 15 amino acids. With V trimmed by 4 bases and J by 1 base, 3 bases remained unmatched. CDR1 and CDR2 from the germline V gene are SGHTA and FQGNSA.

This chain links TRBV5-6 with TRBJ1-4; maybe TRBD1 (6 bases). Germline V gene lookup returns CDR1 SGHDT and CDR2 YYEEEE. V lost 0 bases and J 7 bases, leaving 7 bases between the germline ends. The CDR3 contains 13 residues. This CDR3 reads CASSLGQVEKLFF. DNA for the CDR3: TGTGCCAGCAGCTTGGGACAGGTTGAAAAACTGTTTTTT.

Concerning this clone: Mismatch with germline at one junction end may stem from a read error. The chain links TRBV27 to TRBJ2-1; possible D gene TRBD1, 6 bases. The germline V gene has CDR1 MNHEY and CDR2 SMNVEV (reference sequence). The CDR3 consists of 9 residues. In DNA, the CDR3 is TGTGCCAGCGGACAGACGGGGATCTTC. Amino acids: CASGQTGIF.

V usage is TRBV1 and J usage is TRBJ1-5; TRBD1 is the table's D call and was not checked against the DNA. TRBV1 is shown as a pseudogene. The CDR3 extends over 15 amino acids. The CDR3 DNA follows: TGCACCAGCAGCCAAGAAGGACAGGACAATCAGCCCCAGCATTTT. Encoded protein: CTSSQEGQDNQPQHF.

This sequence joins TRBV7-9 and TRBJ2-3; D is unclear. Trimming cost V 5 bases and J 4 bases, with 13 bases left between them. Looked up from germline, CDR1 is SEHNR and CDR2 is FQNEAQ (reference sequence). The CDR3 loop spans 14 amino acids. This chain's CDR3 is CASSHPRVPDTQYF. DNA of the CDR3: TGTGCCAGCAGCCACCCTCGTGTTCCAGATACGCAGTATTTT.

The genes are TRBV7-2 and TRBJ1-1; the match to TRBD1 covers 8 bases. This CDR3 spans 13 amino acids. Germline V gene data show CDR1 as SGHTA and CDR2 as FQGNSA. V gave up 5 bases and J gave up 6 bases; unmatched junction bases: 5. The CDR3 is CASSLTGGPEAFF. CDR3 coding DNA: TGTGCCAGCAGCCTCACAGGGGGACCTGAAGCTTTCTTT.

The chain has TRBV6-5 and TRBJ2-1, with D hard to call. The germline CDR1 and CDR2 sequences are MNHEY and SVGAGI. V lost 0 bases, J lost 6 bases, and 9 bases lay in between. The length of the CDR3 is 14 residues. The DNA for the CDR3 is TGTGCCAGCAGTTACTCGACGAGCCTCAATGAGCAGTTCTTC. This gives the protein CASSYSTSLNEQFF.

The chain combines TRBV5-6 with TRBJ2-7, with TRBD1 matching over 10 bases. The CDR3 spans 14 residues. V was pared by 1 base and J by 5 bases, with 3 bases of the junction left unmatched. Germline V gene lookup returns CDR1 SGHDT and CDR2 YYEEEE. CDR3 DNA: TGTGCCAGCAGCTTGCGTGGGACAGGGGACGAGCAGTACTTC. It translates to CASSLRGTGDEQYF.

This clone has a handful of counts. The rearrangement links TRBV29-1 to TRBJ2-7; the D call may be TRBD1 or TRBD2 (5 bases each). The CDR3 contains 12 residues. CDR1 and CDR2 from the germline V gene are SQVTM and ANQGSEA. Trimming removed 5 bases at V and 5 bases at J, with 13 bases between. Written as DNA, the CDR3 is TGCAGCGTTCCAGGGAGCAGCCACGAGCAGTACTTC. Protein sequence: CSVPGSSHEQYF.

This clone has just a few counts. The J gene is TRBJ2-7, the V gene TRBV7-8, with no clear D. Trimming removed 4 bases from V and 1 base from J, with 2 bases in between. This CDR3 is 11 amino acids long. In germline, CDR1 is SGHVS, CDR2 FQNEAQ. CDR3 nucleotide sequence: TGTGCCAGCAGCTGGTCCTACGAGCAGTACTTC. Translating gives CASSWSYEQYF.

This clone was counted a single time. The CDR3 protein is CASSNRRVDLYNEQFF. For the CDR3, the DNA is TGCGCCAGCAGCAATCGCCGGGTCGACCTGTACAATGAGCAGTTCTTC. The chain carries TRBV5-1 and TRBJ2-1; D gene unclear. CDR1 and CDR2 (germline): SGHRS, YFSETQ. V was cut by 4 bases and J by 4 bases, with 18 bases left in between. This CDR3 spans 16 amino acids. Full variable domain (remainder filled in from reference TRBV5-1 and TRBJ2-1): KAGVTQTPRYLIKTRGQQVTLSCSPISGHRSVSWYQQTPGQGLQFLFEYFSETQRNKGNFPGRFSGRQFSNSRSEMNVSTLELGDSALYLCASSNRRVDLYNEQFFGPGTRLTVL.

This rearrangement joins TRBV29-1 to TRBJ1-5, with 7 positions matching TRBD1. The CDR3 spans 14 residues. J gave up 8 bases and V 1 base, and 8 bases lay outside the gene matches. CDR1 is SQVTM, CDR2 ANQGSEA, per germline. This chain's CDR3 is CSVEGTGPKEPQHF. The DNA of the CDR3 is TGCAGCGTTGAAGGGACAGGCCCTAAGGAGCCCCAGCATTTT.

This chain uses TRBV9 with TRBJ1-2, with D tentatively TRBD1 (5 bases). The germline V gene has CDR1 SGDLS and CDR2 YYNGEE. There are 15 residues in the CDR3. V was cut by 3 bases and J by 7 bases, with 19 bases left in between. The CDR3 nucleotides are TGTGCCAGCAGCGCAAGGACACCCGAATACCTTGGCTACACCTTC. It translates to CASSARTPEYLGYTF.